This TCR beta chain was captured in a study of T cells after yellow fever vaccination. In this sample, this clonotype turned up a few times. Trimming removed 7 bases from V and 2 bases from J; junction bases left unmatched: 16. Germline V gene sequence: CDR1 MNHEY, CDR2 SVGEGT. The CDR3 runs to 18 residues. TCRdb passed the 5' RACE reads through MiXCR, listing each CDR3 protein once. The sample yields around 610,000 distinct CDR3 sequences, approximately 13% seen once. V usage is TRBV6-2 or TRBV6-3 and J usage is TRBJ2-7; 11 nucleotides match TRBD1. The sequenced sample was PBMCs, obtained on the day of the yellow fever booster vaccination. The sequence was collected from a man aged 30 to 39 who received the YFV17D yellow fever vaccine. CDR3 protein: CASTLRGQGVLSTYEQYF. CDR3 DNA sequence: TGTGCCAGCACCTTACGGGGACAGGGGGTACTATCAACCTACGAGCAGTACTTC.